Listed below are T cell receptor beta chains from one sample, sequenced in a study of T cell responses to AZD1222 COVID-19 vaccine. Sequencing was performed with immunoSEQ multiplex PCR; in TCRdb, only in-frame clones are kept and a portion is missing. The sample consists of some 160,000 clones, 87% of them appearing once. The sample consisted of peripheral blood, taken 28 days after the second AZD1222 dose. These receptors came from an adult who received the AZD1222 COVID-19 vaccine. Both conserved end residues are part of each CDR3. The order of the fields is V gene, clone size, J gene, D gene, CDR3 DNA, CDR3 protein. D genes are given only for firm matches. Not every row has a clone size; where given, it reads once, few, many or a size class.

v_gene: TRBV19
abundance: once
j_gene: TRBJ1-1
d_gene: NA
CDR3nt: TGTGCCAGTAGTATTCAGAGGAACACTGAAGCTTTCTTT
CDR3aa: CASSIQRNTEAFF

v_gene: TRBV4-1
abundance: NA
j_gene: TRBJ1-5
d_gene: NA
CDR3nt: TGCGCCAGCAGCCAAGGTTGGGGGGCATCCAATCAGCCCCAGCATTTT
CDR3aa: CASSQGWGASNQPQHF

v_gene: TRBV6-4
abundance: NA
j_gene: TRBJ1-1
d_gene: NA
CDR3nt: TGTGCCAGCAGTCCCGGGCCTGCCGCGGCTGAAGCTTTCTTT
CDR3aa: CASSPGPAAAEAFF

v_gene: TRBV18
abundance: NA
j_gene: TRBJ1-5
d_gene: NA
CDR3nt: TGTGCCAGCTCACTGGACAGTAATCAGCCCCAGCATTTT
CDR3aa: CASSLDSNQPQHF

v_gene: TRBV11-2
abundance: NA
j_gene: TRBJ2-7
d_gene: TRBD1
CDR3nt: TGTGCCAGCAGCTTAGATGGAGGACAGGGGGCTGTGGCGCAGTACTTC
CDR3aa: CASSLDGGQGAVAQYF

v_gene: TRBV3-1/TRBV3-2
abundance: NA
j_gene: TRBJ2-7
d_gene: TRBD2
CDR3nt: TGTGCCAGCAGCCAAGTCATTGACCACACGACCGGGACTAGCGGGGGGCAAACCTACGAGCAGTACTTC
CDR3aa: CASSQVIDHTTGTSGGQTYEQYF

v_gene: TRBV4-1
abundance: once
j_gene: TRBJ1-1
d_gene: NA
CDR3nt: TGCGCCAGCAGCCAAGACATTTGGCTGGATGAAGCTTTCTTT
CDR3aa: CASSQDIWLDEAFF

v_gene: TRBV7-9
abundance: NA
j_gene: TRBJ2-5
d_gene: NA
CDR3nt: TGTGCCAGCAGCTTACCCCCGGGGGAGACCCAGTACTTC
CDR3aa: CASSLPPGETQYF

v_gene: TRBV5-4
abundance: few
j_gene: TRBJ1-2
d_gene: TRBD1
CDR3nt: TGTGCCAGCAGCCCCACGCCGGCGGGGACAGGGGGCTACACCTTC
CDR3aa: CASSPTPAGTGGYTF

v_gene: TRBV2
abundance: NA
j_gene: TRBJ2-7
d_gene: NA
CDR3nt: TGTGCCAGCAGTCGACGGATCACCTACGAGCAGTACTTC
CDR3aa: CASSRRITYEQYF

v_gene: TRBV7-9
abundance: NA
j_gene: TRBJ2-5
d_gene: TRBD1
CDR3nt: TGTGCCAGCAGCCATCCGGGACAGCAAGAGACCCAGTACTTC
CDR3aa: CASSHPGQQETQYF

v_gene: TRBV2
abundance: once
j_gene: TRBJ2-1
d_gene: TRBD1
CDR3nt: TGTGCCAGCACCGGGACAGGGGCCAATGAGCAGTTCTTC
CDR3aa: CASTGTGANEQFF

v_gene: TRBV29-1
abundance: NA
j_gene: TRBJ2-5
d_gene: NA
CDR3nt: TGCAGCGTTTCAGAAGAGACCCAGTACTTC
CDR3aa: CSVSEETQYF

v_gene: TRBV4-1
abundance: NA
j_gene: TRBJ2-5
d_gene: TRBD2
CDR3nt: TGCGCCAGCAGCCGGGCCCGGGGGGGCCAAGAGACCCAGTACTTC
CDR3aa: CASSRARGGQETQYF

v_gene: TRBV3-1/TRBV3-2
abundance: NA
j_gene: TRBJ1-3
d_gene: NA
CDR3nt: TGTGCCAGCAGCCACTCTTCGACCTCGGGGAGAAACACCATATATTTT
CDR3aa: CASSHSSTSGRNTIYF

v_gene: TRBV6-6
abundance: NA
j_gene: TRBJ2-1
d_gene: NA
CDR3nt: TGTGCCTCCGCCGGGACAGTCGGGGGAGAGCAGTTCTTC
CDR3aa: CASAGTVGGEQFF

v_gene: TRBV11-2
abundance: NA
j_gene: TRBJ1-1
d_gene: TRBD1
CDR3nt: TGTGCCAGCAGCTCGACAGGGGGGAACACTGAAGCTTTCTTT
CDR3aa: CASSSTGGNTEAFF

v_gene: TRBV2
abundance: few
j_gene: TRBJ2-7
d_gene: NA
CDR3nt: TGTGCCAGCAATGGGGTGGGGACCTACGAGCAGTACTTC
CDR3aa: CASNGVGTYEQYF

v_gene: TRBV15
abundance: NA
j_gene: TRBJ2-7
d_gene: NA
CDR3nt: TGTGCCACCAGCAGAGATCGGTGGGGGGGCAACGAGCAGTACTTC
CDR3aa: CATSRDRWGGNEQYF

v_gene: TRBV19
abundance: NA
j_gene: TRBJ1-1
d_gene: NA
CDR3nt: TGTGCCAGTAGCCAACAGGGTCCCAGCACTGAAGCTTTCTTT
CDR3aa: CASSQQGPSTEAFF

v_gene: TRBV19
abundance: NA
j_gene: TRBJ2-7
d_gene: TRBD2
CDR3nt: TGTGCCAGTAGTATATGGGGGGGGTCCTACGAGCAGTACTTC
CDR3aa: CASSIWGGSYEQYF

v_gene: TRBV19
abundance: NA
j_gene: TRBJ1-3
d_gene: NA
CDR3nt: TGTGCCAGTAGTATGCATCCCTCCAGAGCTTCTGGAAACACCATATATTTT
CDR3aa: CASSMHPSRASGNTIYF

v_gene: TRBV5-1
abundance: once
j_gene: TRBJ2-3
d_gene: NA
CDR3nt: TGCGCCAGCAGCCCCCGTTGGGAGAAACTCACAGATACGCAGTATTTT
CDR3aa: CASSPRWEKLTDTQYF

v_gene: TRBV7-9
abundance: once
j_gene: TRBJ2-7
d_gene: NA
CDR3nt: TGTGCCAGCAGCTCGGGGGTTAGCTCCTACGAGCAGTACTTC
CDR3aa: CASSSGVSSYEQYF

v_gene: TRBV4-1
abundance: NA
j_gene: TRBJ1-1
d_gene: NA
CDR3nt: TGCGCCAGCAGCCAGGTGAACACTGAAGCTTTCTTT
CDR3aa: CASSQVNTEAFF

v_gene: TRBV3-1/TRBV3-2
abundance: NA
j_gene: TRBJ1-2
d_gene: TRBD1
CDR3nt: TGTGCCAGCAGCCAACTTGGGACAGCTAATAACTATGGCTACACCTTC
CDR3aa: CASSQLGTANNYGYTF

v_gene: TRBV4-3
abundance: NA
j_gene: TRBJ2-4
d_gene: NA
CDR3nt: TGCGCCAGCAGCCAAGGATTGTATGAGGGCCCAGCCAAAAACATTCAGTACTTC
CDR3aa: CASSQGLYEGPAKNIQYF

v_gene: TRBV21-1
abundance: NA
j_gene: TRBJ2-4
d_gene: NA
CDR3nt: TGTGCCAGCAGGGTAAAGCGGGCCAAAAACATTCAGTACTTC
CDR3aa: CASRVKRAKNIQYF

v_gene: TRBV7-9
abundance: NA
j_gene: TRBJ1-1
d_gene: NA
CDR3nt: TGTGCCAGCAGCGCCCCAGCAGAAGGGGACACTGAAGCTTTCTTT
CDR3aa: CASSAPAEGDTEAFF

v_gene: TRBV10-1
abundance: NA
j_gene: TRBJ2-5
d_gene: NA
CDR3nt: TGCGCCAGCAGTGAGGACCGCCAAGAGACCCAGTACTTC
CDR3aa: CASSEDRQETQYF

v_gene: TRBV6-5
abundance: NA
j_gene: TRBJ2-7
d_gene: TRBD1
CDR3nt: TGTGCCAGCAGTTACTCGGTGACAGGGGCTTACGAGCAGTACTTC
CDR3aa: CASSYSVTGAYEQYF

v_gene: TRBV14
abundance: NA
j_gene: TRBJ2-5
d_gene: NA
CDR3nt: TGTGCCAGCAGCCCCACAGTCTGGGAGACCCAGTACTTC
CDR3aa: CASSPTVWETQYF

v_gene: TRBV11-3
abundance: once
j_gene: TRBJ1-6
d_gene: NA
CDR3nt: TGTGCCAGCAGCTTAGGTGGGGGGCGGAATTCACCCCTCCACTTT
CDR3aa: CASSLGGGRNSPLHF